A single sample gave rise to the 25 T cell receptor beta chains below, sequenced in a study of blood T cell repertoires in COVID-19. Profiling relied on immunoSEQ multiplex PCR, and the TCRdb table lists in-frame clones only, not all of them. This table has about 100,000 clones, about 77% appearing once. What was sequenced was peripheral blood. The receptors stem from a human donor in a cohort sampled during active COVID-19.

Only one count was recorded for this clone. The chain combines TRBV5-1 with TRBJ2-6; D is unresolved. V lost 4 bases to trimming and J lost 3 bases, with 11 bases between them. Per germline, CDR1 SGHRS and CDR2 YFSETQ. CDR3 length equals 15 residues. The CDR3 here is CASSPYSYGANVLTF. DNA for the CDR3: TGCGCCAGCAGCCCTTACTCGTATGGGGCCAACGTCCTGACTTTC.

V and J are TRBV7-9 and TRBJ2-1, with 7 nucleotides matching TRBD2. Germline V CDR1 and CDR2: SEHNR, FQNEAQ (reference sequence). The CDR3 totals 15 residues. V dropped 0 bases and J dropped 10; count of bases not matched to a gene: 9. CDR3 nucleotides: TGTGCCAGCAGCTTAGCTGGACTAGGCCCCGGGGAGCAGTTCTTC. Its protein product is CASSLAGLGPGEQFF.

This CDR3 reads CSVPDGAGGMADTQYF. CDR3 DNA: TGCAGCGTTCCCGACGGGGCGGGGGGCATGGCAGATACGCAGTATTTT. The chain recombines TRBV29-1 with TRBJ2-3, with 8 bases aligning to TRBD2. With V trimmed by 5 bases and J by 4 bases, 14 bases remained unmatched. This CDR3 spans 16 amino acids. Germline CDR1 reads SQVTM; CDR2 reads ANQGSEA.

CDR3 in amino acids: CASRGTFNQPQHF. CDR3 sequence (DNA): TGTGCCAGCAGAGGGACTTTCAATCAGCCCCAGCATTTT. The J gene is TRBJ1-5, the V gene TRBV12-3 or TRBV12-4; perhaps TRBD1 as D (5 bases). Trimming cost V 6 bases and J 3 bases, with 9 bases left between them. The CDR3 runs 13 residues.

This clone was detected a few times. The chain couples TRBV6-6 to TRBJ2-3, with D maybe TRBD2 (5 bases). CDR3 size: 13 residues. Germline V lookup: CDR1 MNHNY, CDR2 SVGAGI (reference sequence). The V end was cut by 6 bases, the J end by 3 bases, with 10 bases between. The CDR3 sequence: CASRLDSTDTQYF. CDR3 nucleotide sequence: TGTGCCAGCAGACTGGACTCGACAGATACGCAGTATTTT.

The chain couples TRBV9 to TRBJ2-3, with TRBD2 matching 7 bases. V lost 0 bases, J lost 2 bases, and 3 bases stayed unmatched. The CDR3 consists of 15 residues. Germline V gene lookup returns CDR1 SGDLS and CDR2 YYNGEE. The CDR3 reads CASSVGLADTDTQYF. CDR3 coding DNA: TGTGCCAGCAGCGTAGGTCTAGCGGACACAGATACGCAGTATTTT. The full variable domain, with the rest looked up from reference TRBV9 and TRBJ2-3, is DSGVTQTPKHLITATGQRVTLRCSPRSGDLSVYWYQQSLDQGLQFLIQYYNGEERAKGNILERFSAQQFPDLHSELNLSSLELGDSALYFCASSVGLADTDTQYFGPGTRLTVL.

The table lists this clone with a few counts. V and J are TRBV7-3 and TRBJ1-6, with unresolved D. Germline loops: CDR1 SGHTA, CDR2 FQGTGA. Trimming removed 0 bases from V and 7 bases from J, with 7 bases in between. The CDR3 consists of 14 residues. The CDR3 DNA sequence: TGTGCCAGCAGCTTAACCCCAGGCAATTCACCCCTCCACTTT. Residues: CASSLTPGNSPLHF.

The chain uses TRBV3-1 (or the pseudogene TRBV3-2) and TRBJ2-7; tentative D call: TRBD2 (6 bases). With 0 bases removed from V and 3 bases from J, the gap between germline ends came to 15 bases. This CDR3 comprises 16 residues. The germline CDR1 and CDR2 sequences are LGHDT and YNNKEL (reference sequence). In nucleotides, the CDR3 is TGTGCCAGCAGCCAAGATCTGGGACCGGGACTCTACGAGCAGTACTTC. Translation: CASSQDLGPGLYEQYF.

This chain uses TRBV18 with TRBJ2-3; 7 bases align to TRBD2. J lost 4 bases, V lost 6 bases, and 10 bases had no gene match. The CDR3 spans 15 residues. CDR1 and CDR2 (germline): KGHSH, LQKENI. In nucleotides, the CDR3 is TGTGCCAGCTCTCCGATCAGCGGGGAGGCAGATACGCAGTATTTT. Translated, it gives CASSPISGEADTQYF.

This clone was observed a few times. J is TRBJ2-5 and V is TRBV28, with 12 bases aligning to TRBD2. Germline V gene sequence: CDR1 MDHEN, CDR2 SYDVKM. The CDR3 has 15 amino acids. The J segment lost 5 bases and the V segment lost 6 bases, leaving 7 bases of the junction unmatched. This CDR3 is CASSPPGLAGETQYF. The CDR3 DNA is TGTGCCAGCAGCCCCCCGGGACTAGCGGGCGAGACCCAGTACTTC. Complete variable domain (other parts from reference TRBV28 and TRBJ2-5): DVKVTQSSRYLVKRTGEKVFLECVQDMDHENMFWYRQDPGLGLRLIYFSYDVKMKEKGDIPEGYSVSREKKERFSLILESASTNQTSMYLCASSPPGLAGETQYFGPGTRLLVL.

This chain uses TRBV20-1 with TRBJ1-2; TRBD1 matches 7 bases. CDR3 length: 11 amino acids. Germline V gene data show CDR1 as DFQATT and CDR2 as SNEGSKA (reference sequence). The CDR3 loop reads CREGANYGYTF. DNA of the CDR3: TGCAGGGAGGGGGCGAACTATGGCTACACCTTC.

The chain employs TRBV14 and TRBJ1-5; 9 nucleotides match TRBD1. Germline V gene data show CDR1 as SGHDN and CDR2 as FVKESK. With 3 bases clipped from V and 2 bases from J, the junction kept 14 bases outside the gene matches. The CDR3 totals 19 residues. CDR3 bases: TGTGCCAGCAGCCAGAAAAACCGGGACAGGGAGCGAGGCAATCAGCCCCAGCATTTT. Residues: CASSQKNRDRERGNQPQHF.

V gene TRBV2 combines with J gene TRBJ2-3, with 7 nucleotides matching TRBD1. CDR1 is SNHLY and CDR2 is FYNNEI in the germline V gene. Trimming removed 7 bases from V and 2 bases from J; junction bases left unmatched: 15. The CDR3 has 17 residues. The CDR3 nucleotides are TGTGCCAGCACCCGGACAGGTTCGCGGCAGGACACAGATACGCAGTATTTT. Its protein product is CASTRTGSRQDTDTQYF.

V usage is TRBV11-3 and J usage is TRBJ2-7, with 10 bases matching TRBD1. Germline V CDR1 and CDR2: SGHNT, YENEEA. V was clipped by 3 bases and J by 5 bases; unmatched bases: 4. The CDR3 spans 14 residues. The CDR3 spells CASSLTGGRHEQYF. In DNA form, the CDR3 reads TGTGCCAGCAGCTTGACAGGGGGCCGGCACGAGCAGTACTTC. The complete variable domain, with remaining parts taken from reference TRBV11-3 and TRBJ2-7, reads EAGVVQSPRYKIIEKKQPVAFWCNPISGHNTLYWYLQNLGQGPELLIRYENEEAVDDSQLPKDRFSAERLKGVDSTLKIQPAELGDSAVYLCASSLTGGRHEQYFGPGTRLTVT.

V is TRBV2 and J is TRBJ2-4; D perhaps matches TRBD2 (6 bases). The CDR3 loop spans 17 amino acids. Germline assignment: CDR1 SNHLY and CDR2 FYNNEI. V was cut by 6 bases and J by 0 bases, with 18 bases left in between. The DNA of the CDR3 is TGTGCCAGCAGCCCGCGCGGGGCAATACTAGCCAAAAACATTCAGTACTTC. Its translation: CASSPRGAILAKNIQYF.

The count of this clone is one. This chain connects TRBV2 to TRBJ2-5; D remains ambiguous. This CDR3 is 15 amino acids long. CDR1 is SNHLY and CDR2 is FYNNEI in the germline V gene. The V end lost 2 bases, the J end lost 2 bases, and 12 bases lay between the germline ends. The CDR3 loop reads CASSENSGGQETQYF. CDR3 sequence (DNA): TGTGCCAGCAGTGAAAATTCAGGTGGGCAAGAGACCCAGTACTTC.

The CDR3, as DNA: TGTGCCACCAGCAGCCCCGCCGGGACAGGGGGAACTAAAGGAGGCTATGAGCAGTTCTTC. Translation: CATSSPAGTGGTKGGYEQFF. The rearrangement links TRBV15 to TRBJ2-1, with 11 bases matching TRBD1. The CDR3 contains 20 residues. J gave up 8 bases and V 3 bases, and 21 bases lay outside the gene matches. Germline V gene sequence: CDR1 LNHNV, CDR2 YYDKDF (reference sequence). The entire variable domain, with the rest obtained from reference TRBV15 and TRBJ2-1, is as follows: DAMVIQNPRYQVTQFGKPVTLSCSQTLNHNVMYWYQQKSSQAPKLLFHYYDKDFNNEADTPDNFQSRRPNTSFCFLDIRSPGLGDTAMYLCATSSPAGTGGTKGGYEQFFGPGTRLTVL.

The V and J genes are TRBV19 and TRBJ2-1; D possibly corresponds to TRBD2 (6 bases). Trimming shortened V by 10 bases and J by 5 bases, and 15 bases separated the two germline ends. CDR3 length: 13 residues. The germline V gene has CDR1 LNHDA and CDR2 SQIVND (reference sequence). Here the CDR3 reads CATRAGRNNEQFF. CDR3 bases: TGTGCCACTAGGGCGGGGAGGAACAATGAGCAGTTCTTC.

The chain carries TRBV30 and TRBJ2-5, with 9 bases that match TRBD1. Germline-derived CDR1 and CDR2 are GTSNPN and SVGIG (reference sequence). V shed 4 bases, J shed 1 base, and the junction held 7 bases outside the gene matches. The CDR3 spans 15 residues. CDR3 region: CAWTRGQGPQETQYF. The DNA of the CDR3 is TGTGCCTGGACCAGGGGACAGGGTCCCCAAGAGACCCAGTACTTC.

The chain links TRBV18 to TRBJ2-5; maybe TRBD2 (5 bases). Trimming took 4 bases from V and 0 from J, leaving 9 bases between them. CDR3 size: 14 residues. Germline V gene lookup returns CDR1 KGHSH and CDR2 LQKENI. The CDR3 coding sequence is TGTGCCAGCTCACACTTAGCGAACCAAGAGACCCAGTACTTC. It encodes CASSHLANQETQYF.

This clone was counted only a few times. The rearrangement links TRBV28 to TRBJ2-3; TRBD2 agrees at 8 bases. The germline CDR1 and CDR2 sequences are MDHEN and SYDVKM. With 5 bases clipped from V and 2 bases from J, the junction kept 9 bases outside the gene matches. The CDR3 is made up of 16 amino acids. CDR3 in DNA: TGTGCCAGCAGTCCTTCGCGGGGGGCCCTCACAGATACGCAGTATTTT. Amino acids: CASSPSRGALTDTQYF. Using reference TRBV28 and TRBJ2-3 for the parts outside the CDR3, the full variable domain is DVKVTQSSRYLVKRTGEKVFLECVQDMDHENMFWYRQDPGLGLRLIYFSYDVKMKEKGDIPEGYSVSREKKERFSLILESASTNQTSMYLCASSPSRGALTDTQYFGPGTRLTVL.

This chain connects TRBV21-1 to TRBJ2-2; the table's TRBD1 call for D was not verified on the DNA. TRBV21-1 is a documented pseudogene. The CDR3 has 18 amino acids. In DNA form, the CDR3 reads TGTGCCAGCAGCATTCCGGGACAGGGAGAGAAGAACACCGGGGAGCTGTTTTTT. Protein product: CASSIPGQGEKNTGELFF.

The chain employs TRBV2 and TRBJ2-3; TRBD2 matches at 7 bases. The CDR3 has 16 residues. With V trimmed by 6 bases and J by 2 bases, 11 bases remained unmatched. CDR1 SNHLY and CDR2 FYNNEI come from the germline V gene. For the CDR3, the DNA is TGTGCCAGCAGACTAACTTCGGGGGGACTCACAGATACGCAGTATTTT. It specifies CASRLTSGGLTDTQYF. Based on the CDR3 plus reference TRBV2 and TRBJ2-3, the full variable domain is EPEVTQTPSHQVTQMGQEVILRCVPISNHLYFYWYRQILGQKVEFLVSFYNNEISEKSEIFDDQFSVERPDGSNFTLKIRSTKLEDSAMYFCASRLTSGGLTDTQYFGPGTRLTVL.

V gene TRBV2 combines with J gene TRBJ1-4, with 8 bases that match TRBD1. V lost 6 bases to trimming and J lost 4 bases; unmatched junction nucleotides: 4. Germline CDR1 is SNHLY and CDR2 is FYNNEI. This CDR3 spans 14 amino acids. The CDR3 loop reads CASRDGQGNEKLFF. CDR3 sequence (DNA): TGTGCCAGCAGGGACGGACAGGGTAATGAAAAACTGTTTTTT.

The chain has TRBV28 and TRBJ2-7, with TRBD1 matching 8 bases. V lost 1 base, J lost 1 base, and 3 bases stayed unmatched. In germline, CDR1 is MDHEN, CDR2 SYDVKM. The CDR3 extends over 15 amino acids. CDR3 protein: CASSLYGTGSYEQYF. The CDR3, as DNA: TGTGCCAGCAGTTTATACGGGACAGGATCCTACGAGCAGTACTTC.